This TCR beta chain was captured by sequencing in a study of T cell responses to AZD1222 COVID-19 vaccine. Sequenced by immunoSEQ multiplex PCR; TCRdb stores in-frame clones only, minus some. This table holds approximately 180,000 clones, around 94% found once. A single count supports this clone. Its target is unknown. Trimming shortened V by 2 bases and J by 0 bases, and 13 bases separated the two germline ends. Germline V gene data show CDR1 as MDHEN and CDR2 as SYDVKM. The CDR3 spans 16 residues. Study results and caveats: Baseline seropositivity characterized only a handful of AZD1222 recipients. Regions 160-218 and 743-854 dominated among vaccine-associated CD4 TCRs spanning spike.

The sequenced sample was peripheral blood, obtained on day 0 of AZD1222 vaccination. The chain couples TRBV28 to TRBJ1-1; tentatively, D is TRBD1 (6 bases). The clonotype originates from an adult in good health. The CDR3, as DNA: TGTGCCAGCAGTTTAACCAGGGGTTACATGAACACTGAAGCTTTCTTT. Translating gives CASSLTRGYMNTEAFF.